This TCR beta chain derives from a study of blood T cell repertoires in COVID-19. At the level of the study: Whether acute or convalescent, the COVID-19 samples came from the United States, Italy and Spain. In each case, the material was cDNA or gDNA derived from T cells, B-cell-depleted T cells, or PBMCs.

The V end was cut by 6 bases, the J end by 6 bases, with 15 bases between. The CDR3 has 13 residues. Germline values: CDR1 SNHLY, CDR2 FYNNEI. Sequenced by immunoSEQ multiplex PCR; TCRdb stores in-frame clones only, minus some. Of under 30,000 clones listed, over 75% are singletons. This clone appeared a single time. This clonotype was obtained from an elderly man with acute or convalescent COVID-19. V usage is TRBV2 and J usage is TRBJ2-7; perhaps TRBD2 as D (6 bases). The sequenced sample was peripheral blood. DNA of the CDR3: TGTGCCAGCAGCCCAGGGACTCCCTTCGAGCAGTACTTC. As protein: CASSPGTPFEQYF.